This T cell receptor (beta chain) was captured in a study of cytomegalovirus exposure and HLA in healthy donors (dated 2017 in TCRdb). For the study in its entirety: An earlier analysis of roughly 570 of the donors reported about 260 Gb of sequence data and around 120 million unique TCR beta sequences obtained from about 200 million T cells. An early release that covered roughly 600 HLA-typed donors contained approximately 300 gigabases of sequencing data and around 80 million unique TCR sequences. Among the approximately 400 genotyped donors, about 85% belonged to the genetic ancestry cluster associated with self-reported Caucasian donors. The study was designed to test whether signatures of past pathogen exposure could be identified by cataloging public T cell receptors. The study used immunosequencing to profile the T cell repertoires of approximately 690 subjects and linked those repertoires to cytomegalovirus serostatus. Besides the first cohort of hundreds of subjects, a separate validation cohort made up of 95 to 150 different subjects was used. High-throughput TCR immunosequencing, statistical association of individual TCRs with disease status, and machine learning were combined to predict cytomegalovirus infection status. A later analysis re-analyzed previously published TCR beta repertoires from 666 donors and added high-resolution HLA genotyping to study TCR occurrence patterns. Rather than using new phenotypic data, the later analysis identified candidate immune exposures from TCR beta sequences and from how often those sequences occurred across donors. An earlier analysis of 587 of the donors used high-throughput TCR beta sequencing to judge whether each TCR beta V gene segment behaved as functional or pseudogenic. Donor age, sex, ethnicity and CMV serostatus were compiled together with the repertoire data. A later genetic analysis used genome-wide SNP genotypes for about 65% of the 666 donors, treating that subset as a discovery cohort. All discovery cohort repertoires had been generated on a single sequencing platform. HLA typing included class I and class II loci at four-digit resolution. The number of donors typed differed by locus, with 629-630 for A, B, C, DRB1 and DQB1, 522 for DQA1, 606 for DPA1, and some 470 for DPB1. Roughly five DR-DQ haplotypes were handled as single units for association and clustering, since linkage in the cohort was strong. Across about 380 genotyped donors of the cohort, an average of about 240,000 unique TCR beta nucleotide sequences per donor were sequenced, and approximately 17% of those sequences were non-productive.

In total, 630 or so healthy bone marrow donors made up the cohort. At the time of sampling, every cohort member was nominally healthy, though immune exposures that went unrecorded were likely present. The donor tested CMV seronegative and was one of the 352 seronegative cohort members. A peripheral blood sample was collected from each donor, and TCR beta sequencing was performed on peripheral blood mononuclear cells. The Qiagen DNeasy Blood Extraction Kit was used to extract genomic DNA from the blood cell samples. The receptor library was made with the immunoSEQ multiplex PCR assay. For the multiplex PCR, a mixture combining 60 forward primers for TCR Vbeta segments and 13 reverse primers for TCR Jbeta segments was used. The CDR3 region of rearranged TCR beta genes was amplified from genomic DNA with a multiplex PCR assay. The amplified TCR beta libraries were sequenced on the Illumina HiSeq System as 87-base-pair reads. In the authors' own workflow: A later analysis tallied around 80 million unique TCR beta chains across the 700 or so repertoires, and about 12 million of those chains were shared by two or more donors. A nearest-neighbor algorithm error-corrected the raw reads and collapsed the reads into unique sequences, merging closely related sequences to remove PCR and sequencing errors. V, D and J gene segments were assigned by aligning CDR3 sequences to IMGT reference sequences. For a sequence to be retained, a match of at least six nucleotides to both a V gene segment and a J gene segment was required. A rearrangement was called productive if the CDR3 had no stop codons and remained in frame with V and J, and every other rearrangement was called non-productive. CDR3 was defined according to IMGT convention as the region running from the second conserved V-encoded cysteine to the conserved J-encoded phenylalanine. In an earlier analysis of more than 550 of the donors, sequences lacking an unambiguous match to a single V gene segment were excluded. An earlier analysis of 587 of the donors called V segments functional above 56.7% productive rearrangements and segregating when the between-donor standard deviation exceeded 5%. A statistical classification framework was built for diagnosing cytomegalovirus status from the catalog of TCR beta chain sequences. A later analysis assigned V and J genes by comparing TCR nucleotide sequences with IMGT/GENE-DB human TR gene sequences. Using the TCRdist pipeline, a later analysis assigned CDR3 sequences along with most-parsimonious VDJ recombination scenarios. A later analysis defined each TCR beta chain by its CDR3 amino acid sequence plus V-gene family, and excluded reads lacking a unique V-gene family. As a way to deal with suspected cross-contamination and a sequencing artifact, a later analysis dropped roughly 600 nucleotide sequences that were highly shared and had low generation probability. For each public chain, a later analysis derived a clonal expansion index from normalized ranks of inferred template counts within each repertoire. In a later analysis, generation probabilities were computed using a VDJ recombination model fitted to out-of-frame rearrangements, and the results were checked against IGoR. Hypergeometric tests were used in a later analysis to score TCR-TCR, TCR-HLA and TCR-CMV co-occurrence, with a repertoire-size bias correction applied to the TCR pairs. In a later analysis, false discovery rates were estimated by permuting HLA or CMV assignments 20 times. In a later analysis, co-occurring TCRs were grouped with DBSCAN, and TCRdist sequence similarity was added when clustering was performed within HLA-allele-positive subsets. For co-occurrence clustering, repertoires with fewer than 30,000 or more than 120,000 public chains were excluded, along with a handful of repertoires with anomalous nucleotide sharing. Held by TCRdb, this immuneACCESS table contains in-frame sequences only and omits some clones. Under half of the omission traces to an unresolved V gene where checked; the cause of the rest is unknown. That table gives V, J and clone size, and the DNA gave D and trimming. Recorded for this sample are around 230,000 clones; about 80% of them occurred a single time. The top ten constitute roughly 1.9% of the sample.

Concerning this clone: Its antigen is currently not known. The input lacks base qualities; no much larger clone sits a single base away.

On the study overall, not on this receptor specifically: According to a later analysis, TCR association rates differed among HLA loci, with DRB1 alleles showing the most associated TCRs and HLA-C alleles showing the fewest. An association between a missense DCLRE1C variant and V-gene and J-gene trimming of TCR beta chains was found in a later genetic analysis and replicated in an independent cohort. A further reported finding was that TCR beta sequences accurately predicted the HLA-A and HLA-B alleles for most subjects in the first cohort. Some IMGT-functional V segments, including TRBV6-2 and TRBV6-3, could not be distinguished by the 87-base-pair reads and were therefore excluded. A later genetic analysis reported fewer N-insertions in productive TCRs among donors in an Asian-associated ancestry cluster than the 666-donor mean. Over 15 rarely observed V segments, including chromosome 9 orphons, were excluded from the earlier analysis of about 610 of the donors because counts were too low. Linkage disequilibrium might explain the correlated functional status among segregating V segments, but an unknown experimental factor could not be ruled out. The classifier was reported to diagnose cytomegalovirus status with high specificity and sensitivity in both the original cohort and the validation cohort. In the study, approximately 160 TCR beta chains were listed as associated with cytomegalovirus. In a later analysis, HLA-associated TCR beta chains were found to be more clonally expanded and to have lower generation probabilities than equally common non-associated chains. Because HLA typing was unavailable for some donors at each locus, only the typed subset was used in association tests. When HLA alleles, especially DR and DQ, strongly co-occurred, attributing TCR associations to individual alleles was difficult. According to a later analysis, most CMV-associated TCR beta chains appeared to be HLA-restricted, and the HLA associations seemed to be driven largely by CMV exposure. A few of the identified cytomegalovirus-associated TCR beta chains were confirmed in vitro to be specific for cytomegalovirus antigens. It was suggested by the authors that the approach could potentially be generalized to other disease states and immunological phenotypes. An earlier analysis of several hundred of the donors showed that most TCR beta V segments appeared in productive rearrangements either about 87% or about 30% of the time, which broadly matched IMGT annotations. The presence/absence analyses assumed that sequencing depth was roughly uniform across donors, and that assumption may not be true. According to a later analysis, parvovirus B19, influenza, CMV and Epstein-Barr virus appeared linked to several top co-occurrence clusters. In this cohort, only TCR beta chains were sequenced, and detectable features were limited by the absence of alpha or paired-chain data. In a later analysis, more than 15,000 TCR beta sequences were associated with specific HLA alleles at a false discovery rate of 0.05. Most TCR sequences were observed very rarely across donors, whereas some public TCRs were present in many individuals. A cluster of highly shared sequence variants was judged likely to represent a technical artifact of the sequencing pipeline. Immune exposure information for the cohort was limited to CMV serostatus.

Between the V and J ends, shortened by 8 bases and 6 bases respectively, the junction contains 15 bases. Reading from cysteine to phenylalanine, the CDR3 counts 13 amino acids. Only CDR3 DNA is held: 39 bases, read in frame from base 1. The germline V gene specifies MDHEN as CDR1 and SYDVKM as CDR2. The sequenced sample was PBMCs. The receptor comes from a male donor in good health and CMV-seronegative. In this chain, TRBV28 is recombined with TRBJ2-3, with TRBD1 as a weak D call on 5 bases. This receptor carries the CDR3 CASVGQGLDTQYF. The DNA reads as follows: TGTGCCAGCGTGGGCCAGGGATTGGATACGCAGTATTTT.